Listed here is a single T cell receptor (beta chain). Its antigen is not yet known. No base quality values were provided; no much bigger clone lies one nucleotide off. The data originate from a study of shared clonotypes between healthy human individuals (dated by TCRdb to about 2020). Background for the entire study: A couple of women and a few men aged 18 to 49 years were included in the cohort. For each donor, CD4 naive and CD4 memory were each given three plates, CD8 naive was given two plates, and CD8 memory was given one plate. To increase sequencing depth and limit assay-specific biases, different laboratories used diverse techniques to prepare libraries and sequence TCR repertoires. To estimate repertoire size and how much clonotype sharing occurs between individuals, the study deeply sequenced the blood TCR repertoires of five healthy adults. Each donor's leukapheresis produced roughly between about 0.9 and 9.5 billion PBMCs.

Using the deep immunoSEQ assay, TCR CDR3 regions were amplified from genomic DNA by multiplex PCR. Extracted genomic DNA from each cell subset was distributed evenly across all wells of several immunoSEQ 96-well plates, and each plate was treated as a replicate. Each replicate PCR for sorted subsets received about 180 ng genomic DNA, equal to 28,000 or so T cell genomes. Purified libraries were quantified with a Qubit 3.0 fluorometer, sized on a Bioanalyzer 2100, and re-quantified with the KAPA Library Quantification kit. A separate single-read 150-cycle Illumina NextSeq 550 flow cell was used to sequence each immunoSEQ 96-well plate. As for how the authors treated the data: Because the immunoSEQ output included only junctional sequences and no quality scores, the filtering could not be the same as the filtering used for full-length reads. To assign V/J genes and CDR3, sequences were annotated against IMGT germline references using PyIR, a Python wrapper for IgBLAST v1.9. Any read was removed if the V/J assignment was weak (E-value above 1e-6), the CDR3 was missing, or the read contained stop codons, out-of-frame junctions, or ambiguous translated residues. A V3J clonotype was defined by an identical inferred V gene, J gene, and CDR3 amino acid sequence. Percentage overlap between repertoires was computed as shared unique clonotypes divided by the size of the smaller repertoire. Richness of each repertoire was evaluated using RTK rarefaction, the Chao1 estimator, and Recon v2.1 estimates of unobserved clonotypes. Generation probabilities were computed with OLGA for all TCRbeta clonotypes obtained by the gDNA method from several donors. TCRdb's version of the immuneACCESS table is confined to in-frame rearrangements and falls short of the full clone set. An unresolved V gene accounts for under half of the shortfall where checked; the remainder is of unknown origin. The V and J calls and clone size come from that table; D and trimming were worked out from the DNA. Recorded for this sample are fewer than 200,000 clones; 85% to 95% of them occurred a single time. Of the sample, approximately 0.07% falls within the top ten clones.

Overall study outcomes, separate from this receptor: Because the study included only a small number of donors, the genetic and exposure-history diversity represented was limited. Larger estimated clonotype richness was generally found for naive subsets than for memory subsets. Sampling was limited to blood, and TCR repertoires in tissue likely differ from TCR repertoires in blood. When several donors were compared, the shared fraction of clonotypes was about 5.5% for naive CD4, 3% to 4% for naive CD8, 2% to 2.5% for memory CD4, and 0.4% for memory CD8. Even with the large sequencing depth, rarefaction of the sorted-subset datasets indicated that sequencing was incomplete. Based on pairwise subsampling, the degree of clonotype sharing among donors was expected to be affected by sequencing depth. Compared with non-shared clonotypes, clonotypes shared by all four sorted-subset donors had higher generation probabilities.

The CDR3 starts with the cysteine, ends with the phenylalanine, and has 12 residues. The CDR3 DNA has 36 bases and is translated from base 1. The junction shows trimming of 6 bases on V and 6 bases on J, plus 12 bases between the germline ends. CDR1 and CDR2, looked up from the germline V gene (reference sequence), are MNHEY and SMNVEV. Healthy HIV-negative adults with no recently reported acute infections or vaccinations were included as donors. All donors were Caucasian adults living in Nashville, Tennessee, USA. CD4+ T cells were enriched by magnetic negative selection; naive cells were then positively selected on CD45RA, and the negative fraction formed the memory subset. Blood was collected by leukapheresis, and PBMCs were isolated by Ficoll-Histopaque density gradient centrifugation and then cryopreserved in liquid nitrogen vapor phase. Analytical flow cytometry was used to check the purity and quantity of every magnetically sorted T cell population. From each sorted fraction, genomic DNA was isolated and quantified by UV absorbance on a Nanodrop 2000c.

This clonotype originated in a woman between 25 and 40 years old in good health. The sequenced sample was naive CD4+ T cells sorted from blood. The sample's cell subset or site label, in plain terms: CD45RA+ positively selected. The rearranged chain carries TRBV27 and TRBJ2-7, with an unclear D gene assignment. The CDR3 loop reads CASRRDPSEQYF. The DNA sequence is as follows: TGTGCCAGCAGAAGAGACCCGAGCGAGCAGTACTTC.